This TCR beta chain emerged from a study of OX40 agonist ivuxolimab in advanced cancers. In the study overall: The dose of intravenous ivuxolimab that patients received every 2 weeks ranged from 0.01 to 10 mg/kg. Findings and limits, study-wide: Antigen specificity was not determined for the expanded peripheral T cells.

As for this clone: What it recognizes is unknown.

Generated by immunoSEQ multiplex PCR, the TCRdb table keeps only in-frame clones and is missing some. Of about 20,000 clones listed, 65% to 85% are singletons. Trimming removed 6 bases from V and 4 bases from J, with 11 bases in between. The germline gives CDR1 SNHLY, CDR2 FYNNEI. The CDR3 has 13 residues. The V and J genes are TRBV2 and TRBJ2-3; a possible D gene is TRBD1 (6 bases). Sequenced here: CD4+ or CD8+ T cells sorted from blood, sampled in a trial of the OX40 agonist ivuxolimab. The sequence came from an adult with an advanced solid tumor such as melanoma, head and neck, liver or kidney cancer. CDR3 sequence: CASSAGDADTQYF. Here the CDR3 DNA reads TGTGCCAGCAGCGCAGGGGACGCAGATACGCAGTATTTT.